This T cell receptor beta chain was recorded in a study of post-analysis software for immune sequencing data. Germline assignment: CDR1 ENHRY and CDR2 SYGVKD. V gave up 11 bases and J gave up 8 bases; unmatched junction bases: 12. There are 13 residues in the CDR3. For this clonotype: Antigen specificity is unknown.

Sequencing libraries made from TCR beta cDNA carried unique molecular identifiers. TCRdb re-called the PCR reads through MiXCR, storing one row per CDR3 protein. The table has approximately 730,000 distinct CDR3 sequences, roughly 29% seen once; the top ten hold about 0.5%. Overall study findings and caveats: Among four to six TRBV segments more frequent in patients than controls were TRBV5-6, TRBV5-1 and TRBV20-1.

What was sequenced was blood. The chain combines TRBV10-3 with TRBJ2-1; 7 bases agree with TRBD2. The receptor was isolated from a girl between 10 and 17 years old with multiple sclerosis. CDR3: CAARGSGRDEQFF. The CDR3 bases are TGTGCCGCCCGGGGCTCGGGGAGGGATGAGCAGTTCTTC.